This entry is about one TCR beta chain. Trimming stripped 3 bases from V and 5 bases from J, with 14 bases between. Looked up from germline, CDR1 is MNHEY and CDR2 is SMNVEV (reference sequence). The CDR3 has 14 residues. These data originate in a study of blood T cell repertoires in COVID-19. At the level of the study: The United States, Italy and Spain supplied acute and convalescent COVID-19 samples.

Participant age was roughly 18 to 100 years, and participants resided in about two dozen US areas. Resolution of symptoms, clearance, or two negative PCRs was present in recovered Cohort 3 donors. Authors' methods: Nucleated cell counts were estimated from reference gene primer amplification. Assay used: immunoSEQ multiplex PCR; TCRdb lists only in-frame clones, some missing. V, J and clone size reflect that table, while D and trimming were determined from the DNA. The sample includes around 330,000 clones, roughly 87% of them seen just once. The chain recombines TRBV27 with TRBJ2-7; a possible D gene is TRBD1 (6 bases). The clonotype comes from a woman aged 18-30 years who had recovered from COVID-19. Sequences were obtained from PBMCs or T cells enriched from blood (not recorded which). The CDR3, as DNA: TGTGCCAGCAGTTTGAGGGGGATCGTCCACGAGCAGTACTTC. Its translation is CASSLRGIVHEQYF.